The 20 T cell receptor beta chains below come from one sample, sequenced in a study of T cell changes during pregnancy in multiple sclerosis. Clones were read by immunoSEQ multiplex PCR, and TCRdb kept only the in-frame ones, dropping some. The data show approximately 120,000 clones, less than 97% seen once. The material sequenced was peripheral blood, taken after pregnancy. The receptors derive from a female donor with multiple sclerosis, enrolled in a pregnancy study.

This chain's CDR3 is CASFLTGTRTQETQYF. CDR3 coding DNA: TGTGCCAGCTTTTTAACCGGGACTAGAACACAAGAGACCCAGTACTTC. The chain combines TRBV6-6 with TRBJ2-5, with 8 nucleotides matching TRBD2. CDR1 and CDR2 (germline): MNHNY, SVGAGI (reference sequence). V was pared by 8 bases and J by 2 bases, with 13 bases of the junction left unmatched. The CDR3 is made up of 16 amino acids.

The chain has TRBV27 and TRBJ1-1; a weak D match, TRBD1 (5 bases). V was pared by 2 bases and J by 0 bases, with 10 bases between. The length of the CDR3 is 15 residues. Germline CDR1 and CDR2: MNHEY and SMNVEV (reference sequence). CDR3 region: CASSLGGLVNTEAFF. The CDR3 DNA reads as TGTGCCAGCAGTTTAGGGGGGTTGGTGAACACTGAAGCTTTCTTT.

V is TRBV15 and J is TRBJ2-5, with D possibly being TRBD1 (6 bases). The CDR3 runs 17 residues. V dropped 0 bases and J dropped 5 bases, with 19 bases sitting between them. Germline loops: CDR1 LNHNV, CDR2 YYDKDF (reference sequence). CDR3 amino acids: CATSREGVLGQGETQYF. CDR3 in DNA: TGTGCCACCAGCAGAGAAGGCGTACTGGGGCAGGGGGAGACCCAGTACTTC.

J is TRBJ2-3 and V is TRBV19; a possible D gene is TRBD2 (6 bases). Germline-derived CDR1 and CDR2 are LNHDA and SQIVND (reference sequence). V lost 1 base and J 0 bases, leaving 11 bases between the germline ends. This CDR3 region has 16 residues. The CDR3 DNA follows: TGTGCCAGTAGTATAGGCGAGCGGGTGAGCACAGATACGCAGTATTTT. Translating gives CASSIGERVSTDTQYF.

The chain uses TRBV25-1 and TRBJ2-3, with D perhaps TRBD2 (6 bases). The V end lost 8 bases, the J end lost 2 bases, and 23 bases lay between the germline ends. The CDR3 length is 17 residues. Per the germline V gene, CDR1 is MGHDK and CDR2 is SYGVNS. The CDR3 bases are TGTGCCAGCTATGTCCTAATGGGTAGCGGCCCCACAGATACGCAGTATTTT. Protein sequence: CASYVLMGSGPTDTQYF.

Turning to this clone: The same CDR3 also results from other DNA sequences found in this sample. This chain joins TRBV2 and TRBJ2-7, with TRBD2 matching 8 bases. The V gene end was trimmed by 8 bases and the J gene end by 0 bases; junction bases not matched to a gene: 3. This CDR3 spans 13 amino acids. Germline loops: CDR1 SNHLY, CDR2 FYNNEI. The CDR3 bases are TGTGCCAGCTCTACTAGCGGCTCCTACGAGCAGTACTTC. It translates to CASSTSGSYEQYF.

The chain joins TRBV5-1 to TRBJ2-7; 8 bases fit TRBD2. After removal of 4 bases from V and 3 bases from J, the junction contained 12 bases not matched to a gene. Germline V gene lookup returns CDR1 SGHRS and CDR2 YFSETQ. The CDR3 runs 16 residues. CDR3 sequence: CASSVFSGEPDYEQYF. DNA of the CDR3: TGCGCCAGCAGCGTGTTTAGCGGGGAGCCGGACTACGAGCAGTACTTC.

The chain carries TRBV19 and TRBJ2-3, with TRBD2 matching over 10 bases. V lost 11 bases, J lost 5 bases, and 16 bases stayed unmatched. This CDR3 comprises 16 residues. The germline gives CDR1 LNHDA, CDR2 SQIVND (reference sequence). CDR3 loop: CASQVRLAGERDTQYF. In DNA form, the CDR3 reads TGTGCCTCCCAGGTAAGGCTAGCGGGAGAAAGAGATACGCAGTATTTT.

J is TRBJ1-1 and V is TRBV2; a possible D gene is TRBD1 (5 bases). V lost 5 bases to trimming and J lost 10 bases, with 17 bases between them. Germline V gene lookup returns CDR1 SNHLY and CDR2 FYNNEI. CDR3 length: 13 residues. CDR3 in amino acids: CASSPPGPGGAFF. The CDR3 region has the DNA TGTGCCAGCAGTCCGCCGGGACCCGGGGGAGCTTTCTTT. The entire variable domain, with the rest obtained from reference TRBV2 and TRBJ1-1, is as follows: EPEVTQTPSHQVTQMGQEVILRCVPISNHLYFYWYRQILGQKVEFLVSFYNNEISEKSEIFDDQFSVERPDGSNFTLKIRSTKLEDSAMYFCASSPPGPGGAFFGQGTRLTVV.

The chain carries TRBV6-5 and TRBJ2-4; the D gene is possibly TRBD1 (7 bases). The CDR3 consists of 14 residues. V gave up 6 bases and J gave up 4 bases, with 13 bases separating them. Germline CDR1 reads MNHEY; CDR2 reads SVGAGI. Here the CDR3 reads CASSYGGQKNIQYF. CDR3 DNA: TGTGCCAGCAGCTACGGGGGACAGAAAAACATTCAGTACTTC.

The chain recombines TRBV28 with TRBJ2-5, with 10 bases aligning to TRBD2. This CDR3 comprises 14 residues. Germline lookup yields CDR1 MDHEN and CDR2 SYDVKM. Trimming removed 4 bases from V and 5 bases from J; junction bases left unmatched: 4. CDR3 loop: CASSSAGGWETQYF. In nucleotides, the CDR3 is TGTGCCAGCAGTTCAGCGGGAGGGTGGGAGACCCAGTACTTC.

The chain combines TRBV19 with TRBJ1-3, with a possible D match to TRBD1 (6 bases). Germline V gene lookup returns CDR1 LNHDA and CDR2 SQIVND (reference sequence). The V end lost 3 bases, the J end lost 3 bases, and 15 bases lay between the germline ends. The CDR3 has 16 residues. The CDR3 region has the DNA TGTGCCAGTAGTATCTCCTCAAGGGGGATTGGAAACACCATATATTTT. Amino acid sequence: CASSISSRGIGNTIYF.

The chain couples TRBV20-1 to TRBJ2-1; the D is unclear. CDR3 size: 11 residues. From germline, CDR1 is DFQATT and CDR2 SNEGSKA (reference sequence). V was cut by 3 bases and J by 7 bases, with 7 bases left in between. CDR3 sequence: CSARVRNEQFF. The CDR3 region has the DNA TGCAGTGCTAGGGTCCGGAATGAGCAGTTCTTC.

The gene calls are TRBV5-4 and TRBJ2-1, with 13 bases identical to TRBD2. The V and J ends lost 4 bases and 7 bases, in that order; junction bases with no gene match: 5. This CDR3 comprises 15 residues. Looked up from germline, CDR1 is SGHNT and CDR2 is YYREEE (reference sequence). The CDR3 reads CASSPGLAGANEQFF. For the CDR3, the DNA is TGTGCCAGCAGCCCAGGACTAGCGGGAGCTAATGAGCAGTTCTTC. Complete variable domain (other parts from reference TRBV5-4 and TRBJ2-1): ETGVTQSPTHLIKTRGQQVTLRCSSQSGHNTVSWYQQALGQGPQFIFQYYREEENGRGNFPPRFSGLQFPNYSSELNVNALELDDSALYLCASSPGLAGANEQFFGPGTRLTVL.

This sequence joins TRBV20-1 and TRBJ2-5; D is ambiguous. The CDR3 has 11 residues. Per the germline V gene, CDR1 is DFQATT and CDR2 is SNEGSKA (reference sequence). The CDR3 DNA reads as TGCAGCCCCAGGAAACAAGAGACCCAGTACTTC. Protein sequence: CSPRKQETQYF.

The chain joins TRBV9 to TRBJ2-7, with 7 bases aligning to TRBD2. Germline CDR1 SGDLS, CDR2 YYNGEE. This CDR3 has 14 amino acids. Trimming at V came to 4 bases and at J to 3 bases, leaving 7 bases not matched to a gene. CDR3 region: CASSIGLEGYEQYF. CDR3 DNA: TGTGCCAGCAGCATTGGACTAGAAGGCTACGAGCAGTACTTC.

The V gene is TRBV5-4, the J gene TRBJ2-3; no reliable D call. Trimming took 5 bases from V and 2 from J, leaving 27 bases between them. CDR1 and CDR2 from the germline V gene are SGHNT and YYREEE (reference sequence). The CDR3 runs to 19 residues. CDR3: CASSRPAQFSGRITDTQYF. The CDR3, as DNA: TGTGCCAGCAGTCGGCCGGCCCAATTTTCGGGTCGAATCACAGATACGCAGTATTTT.

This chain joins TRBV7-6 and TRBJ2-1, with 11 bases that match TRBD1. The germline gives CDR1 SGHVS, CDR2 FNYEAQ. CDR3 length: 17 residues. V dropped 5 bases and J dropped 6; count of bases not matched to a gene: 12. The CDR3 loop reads CASSPLSGTGGLNEQFF. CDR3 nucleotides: TGTGCCAGCAGCCCATTATCCGGGACAGGGGGTCTCAATGAGCAGTTCTTC.

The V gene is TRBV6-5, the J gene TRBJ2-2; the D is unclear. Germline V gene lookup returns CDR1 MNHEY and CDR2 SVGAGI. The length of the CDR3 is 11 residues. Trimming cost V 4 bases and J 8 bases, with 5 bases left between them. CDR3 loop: CASSFIGELFF. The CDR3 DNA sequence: TGTGCCAGCAGTTTTATAGGGGAGCTGTTTTTT.

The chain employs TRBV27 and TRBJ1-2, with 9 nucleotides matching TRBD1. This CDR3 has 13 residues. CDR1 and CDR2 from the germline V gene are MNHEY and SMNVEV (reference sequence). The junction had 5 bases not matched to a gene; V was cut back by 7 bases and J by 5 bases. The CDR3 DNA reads TGTGCCAGCAAAACAGGGGGCGCATATGGCTACACCTTC. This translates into CASKTGGAYGYTF.